The 9 T cell receptor beta chains listed next were all sequenced from one sample in a study of cytomegalovirus exposure and HLA in healthy donors. The PCR was carried out with 60 Vbeta primers and 13 Jbeta primers. Clones were read by immunoSEQ multiplex PCR, and TCRdb kept only the in-frame ones, dropping some. The sample has about 94,000 clones, around 66% seen once. Material: PBMCs. The receptor set was obtained from a man aged 25-45 years in good health and CMV-seronegative.

V and J are TRBV7-2 and TRBJ1-2; a weak D match, TRBD1 (6 bases). The V end was cut by 1 base, the J end by 3 bases, with 6 bases between. The CDR3 extends over 13 amino acids. Looked up from germline, CDR1 is SGHTA and CDR2 is FQGNSA. The CDR3 bases are TGTGCCAGCAGCTTAGACAGGGACTATGGCTACACCTTC. Translating gives CASSLDRDYGYTF.

The chain links TRBV6-1 to TRBJ1-5, with D perhaps TRBD1 (6 bases). Germline CDR1 and CDR2: MNHNS and SASEGT. The CDR3 totals 15 residues. V was cut by 4 bases and J by 4 bases, with 14 bases left in between. CDR3 protein: CASSGQDRWNQPQHF. CDR3 sequence (DNA): TGTGCCAGCAGTGGACAGGATCGGTGGAATCAGCCCCAGCATTTT.

The chain combines TRBV5-1 with TRBJ1-1; unclear D gene. Between the trimmed V and J ends, which lost 1 base and 1 base, there was a span of 5 bases. This CDR3 comprises 13 residues. Per the germline V gene, CDR1 is SGHRS and CDR2 is YFSETQ. In DNA form, the CDR3 reads TGCGCCAGCAGCTTGCAGGCGAACACTGAAGCTTTCTTT. Its translation is CASSLQANTEAFF.

J is TRBJ2-5 and V is TRBV9, with D possibly matching TRBD2 (6 bases). TRBJ2-7 explains the end of the DNA better; the J call may be wrong. This CDR3 is 13 amino acids long. Germline CDR1 and CDR2: SGDLS and YYNGEE. CDR3 coding DNA: TGTGCCAGCAGCCCCCGGACGGGAGACGAGCAGTACTTC. This codes for CASSPRTGDEQYF.

V and J are TRBV4-2 and TRBJ2-5; 7 nucleotides align to TRBD2. Germline V gene data show CDR1 as LGHNA and CDR2 as YNFKEQ. V shed 2 bases, J shed 2 bases, and the junction held 8 bases outside the gene matches. This CDR3 is 16 amino acids long. CDR3: CASSQMRGGLQETQYF. Written as DNA, the CDR3 is TGTGCCAGCAGCCAAATGCGCGGGGGTTTACAAGAGACCCAGTACTTC.

This clone has just one count. The chain has TRBV14 and TRBJ2-5; TRBD2 agrees at 7 bases. The DNA end lines up better with TRBJ2-7; the J call may be wrong. The CDR3 extends over 14 amino acids. Looked up from germline, CDR1 is SGHDN and CDR2 is FVKESK. Here the CDR3 reads CASSLGLWGYEQYF. The CDR3 bases are TGTGCCAGCAGCCTGGGACTATGGGGCTACGAGCAGTACTTC.

The table lists this clone with a few counts. The CDR3 reads CSVGTQEGFLGYEQYF. In DNA, the CDR3 is TGCAGCGTTGGTACGCAGGAGGGCTTCCTAGGTTACGAGCAGTACTTC. This chain uses TRBV29-1 with TRBJ2-7; tentative D call: TRBD2 (6 bases). The germline gives CDR1 SQVTM, CDR2 ANQGSEA. V was pared by 4 bases and J by 4 bases, with 23 bases between. CDR3 length equals 16 residues.

V is TRBV10-3 and J is TRBJ1-1; possibly TRBD1 for D (5 bases). Per germline, CDR1 ENHRY and CDR2 SYGVKD. V shed 4 bases and J shed 7 bases, with 10 bases lying between them. The CDR3 sequence is 12 residues long. The CDR3, as DNA: TGTGCCATCAGTGGCACAGGCGGTGAAGCTTTCTTT. It yields the protein CAISGTGGEAFF.

Points on this clone: The sample carries other DNA sequences with the same CDR3. V usage is TRBV7-3 and J usage is TRBJ2-3; 7 positions match TRBD1. CDR1 and CDR2 (germline): SGHTA, FQGTGA. Losses at the gene ends were 3 bases for V and 4 bases for J; bases not matched to a gene: 10. This CDR3 comprises 16 residues. CDR3 sequence (DNA): TGTGCCAGCAGCTTTGTAGCAGGGGGTTTGGCAGATACGCAGTATTTT. Translated, it gives CASSFVAGGLADTQYF.